The sequence of this T cell receptor (beta chain) was determined in a study of CD8+ T cells in alopecia areata. The authors extracted RNA and reverse transcribed it into cDNA as the sequencing template. Generated by immunoSEQ multiplex PCR, the TCRdb table keeps only in-frame clones and is missing some. The sample shows approximately 54,000 clones, 90% to 97% of them seen only once. A single count supports this clone. V gave up 7 bases and J gave up 5 bases, with 18 bases separating them. The CDR3 extends over 16 amino acids. In germline, CDR1 is LNHDA, CDR2 SQIVND (reference sequence). Source: CD8+ T cells sorted from blood, taken at week 0. The clonotype comes from a human donor with alopecia areata. The V gene is TRBV19, the J gene TRBJ1-6, with D possibly being TRBD1 (5 bases). CDR3 protein: CASTPRGGINNSPLHF. CDR3 DNA sequence: TGTGCCAGTACCCCTCGGGGGGGGATAAATAATTCACCCCTCCACTTT.